These 29 T cell receptor beta chains came from one sample sequenced in a study of blood T cells in healthy people across ages. Combining a sample-barcoded 5' primer with a J-beta primer mix, a second PCR ran for about 7 to 11 cycles. TCRdb analysed the 5' RACE reads with MiXCR anew, one entry per CDR3 protein. This table has hundreds of thousands of distinct CDR3 sequences, roughly three fifths appearing once. Sequenced material: blood. The receptors originated from a man aged 40-55 years in good health.

There are a few counts of this clonotype. J is TRBJ1-5 and V is TRBV27, with TRBD1 identical over 7 bases. This CDR3 contains 14 residues. V gave up 4 bases and J gave up 4 bases; unmatched junction bases: 4. Germline-derived CDR1 and CDR2 are MNHEY and SMNVEV (reference sequence). The CDR3 sequence: CASSSAGGNQPQHF. DNA of the CDR3: TGTGCCAGCAGTTCCGCAGGGGGAAATCAGCCCCAGCATTTT.

The table lists this clonotype with a few counts. It may be a read error: a sequence one base away is much more abundant. The rearrangement joins TRBV6-1 to TRBJ2-6; D not certain. The CDR3 spans 16 residues. V lost 10 bases and J lost 0, with 16 bases in between. Germline V gives CDR1 MNHNS, CDR2 SASEGT. The CDR3 sequence is CATIPGPSSGANVLTF. In nucleotides, the CDR3 is TGTGCCACAATACCGGGTCCCAGCTCTGGGGCCAACGTCCTGACTTTC.

This clonotype was seen ten or more times. This chain uses TRBV4-2 with TRBJ2-7; D assignment may be TRBD1 or TRBD2 (6 bases each). CDR1 LGHNA and CDR2 YNFKEQ come from the germline V gene. Trimming left V 1 base short and J 1 base short, with 11 bases between. The CDR3 consists of 15 residues. The chain's CDR3 is CASSQVTGASYEQYF. The CDR3 nucleotides are TGTGCCAGCAGCCAAGTTACGGGGGCGTCCTACGAGCAGTACTTC.

This clonotype was counted a few times. CDR3 coding DNA: TGTGCCAGCAGTTATGGTGAGGGAAACTACGAGCAGTACTTC. It is translated as CASSYGEGNYEQYF. The J gene is TRBJ2-7, the V gene TRBV6-5; perhaps TRBD2 as D (5 bases). The germline V gene has CDR1 MNHEY and CDR2 SVGAGI. The V end lost 3 bases, the J end lost 3 bases, and 12 bases lay between the germline ends. CDR3 length equals 14 residues.

This chain joins TRBV11-2 and TRBJ2-7; TRBD1 matches 7 bases. The end of the DNA fits TRBJ2-4 better, so the J call may be wrong. CDR1 and CDR2 (germline): SGHAT, FQNNGV. The CDR3 sequence is 18 residues long. The CDR3 bases are TGTGCCAGCAGCTTAAACAGGGGCCTCGAGAGTGGCGAAAACATTCAGTACTTC. Protein: CASSLNRGLESGENIQYF.

The J gene is TRBJ2-4, the V gene TRBV15, with 12 bases that match TRBD1. V shed 8 bases, J shed 7 bases, and the junction held 3 bases outside the gene matches. Germline CDR1 LNHNV, CDR2 YYDKDF (reference sequence). This CDR3 has 13 amino acids. CDR3 coding DNA: TGTGCCACCGGGACAGGGGGCATGAACATTCAGTACTTC. It yields the protein CATGTGGMNIQYF.

This rearrangement joins TRBV7-2 to TRBJ1-5; no firm D call. The CDR3 runs 17 residues. CDR1 and CDR2 (germline): SGHTA, FQGNSA. Between the trimmed V and J ends, which lost 2 bases and 0 bases, there was a span of 14 bases. The CDR3 is CASSLFSPLYSNQPQHF. CDR3 bases: TGTGCCAGCAGCTTATTTTCCCCGCTATATAGCAATCAGCCCCAGCATTTT.

This clonotype was seen at least ten times. This chain uses TRBV12-3 or TRBV12-4 with TRBJ2-5; either TRBD1 or TRBD2 may fit D (5 bases each). CDR3 length: 13 amino acids. Trimming removed 1 base at V and 5 bases at J, with 8 bases between. The CDR3 bases are TGTGCCAGCAGTTTAGGAGGGGAGGAGACCCAGTACTTC. Protein: CASSLGGEETQYF.

This clonotype has just one count. The chain combines TRBV4-3 with TRBJ2-1, with 12 bases fitting TRBD2. This CDR3 comprises 18 residues. The ends lost 3 bases at V and 2 bases at J; junction bases unmatched: 8. Germline V lookup: CDR1 LGHNA, CDR2 YSLEER. The CDR3 loop is CASSQGLAGGGPYNEQFF. The CDR3 region has the DNA TGCGCCAGCAGCCAGGGCCTAGCGGGAGGGGGCCCCTACAATGAGCAGTTCTTC.

This chain links TRBV15 with TRBJ2-7; the match to TRBD1 covers 10 bases. CDR1 and CDR2 from the germline V gene are LNHNV and YYDKDF (reference sequence). J gave up 10 bases and V 4 bases, and 19 bases lay outside the gene matches. The CDR3 length is 17 residues. CDR3 in DNA: TGTGCCACCAGCACCTCCACAGCCGGGACAGGGGCAGAGGCCCAGTACTTC. Its protein is CATSTSTAGTGAEAQYF.

In the case of this clonotype: This sequence may be a read error, since a much larger clone differs from it by one base. The rearrangement uses TRBV5-5 and TRBJ2-5, with D tentatively TRBD1 (5 bases). The CDR3 has 14 residues. Germline V gene lookup returns CDR1 SGHKS and CDR2 YYEKEE (reference sequence). CDR3 sequence (DNA): TGTGCCAGCAGCTTGATCAGGGCACAAGAGACCCGGTACTTC. Its protein is CASSLIRAQETRYF.

V and J are TRBV5-1 and TRBJ2-1; 15 nucleotides agree with TRBD2. Trimming cost V 3 bases and J 0 bases; bases outside gene matches: 4. This CDR3 comprises 18 residues. CDR1 and CDR2 (germline): SGHRS, YFSETQ. CDR3 sequence: CASSWGLAGGPSYNEQFF. In DNA form, the CDR3 reads TGCGCCAGCAGCTGGGGACTAGCGGGAGGTCCCTCCTACAATGAGCAGTTCTTC.

The sample holds one count of this clonotype. V gene TRBV7-3 combines with J gene TRBJ2-5; 10 positions match TRBD2. The V segment lost 2 bases and the J segment 11 bases; nucleotides outside the gene matches: 14. Germline V CDR1 and CDR2: SGHTA, FQGTGA. This CDR3 spans 16 amino acids. The CDR3 spells CASSLHSGRNGNEQYF. The CDR3 DNA reads as TGTGCCAGCAGCTTACATAGCGGGAGGAATGGCAATGAGCAGTACTTC.

The gene calls are TRBV4-1 and TRBJ2-4; the match to TRBD1 covers 8 bases. Germline assignment: CDR1 MGHRA and CDR2 YSYEKL. The junction had 8 bases not matched to a gene; V was cut back by 1 base and J by 9 bases. The CDR3 length is 15 residues. CDR3 amino acids: CASSQADRVAVIQYF. DNA of the CDR3: TGCGCCAGCAGCCAAGCGGACAGGGTAGCGGTCATTCAGTACTTC.

This clonotype was observed a single time. J is TRBJ2-1 and V is TRBV12-3 or TRBV12-4; D ambiguous. The length of the CDR3 is 12 residues. V gave up 6 bases and J gave up 8 bases, with 11 bases separating them. The CDR3 loop reads CASSAILHEQFF. The CDR3 DNA sequence: TGTGCCAGCAGCGCCATTTTGCATGAGCAGTTCTTC.

The chain combines TRBV20-1 with TRBJ2-3; D may be TRBD1 (5 bases). This CDR3 is built from 14 residues. Germline values: CDR1 DFQATT, CDR2 SNEGSKA (reference sequence). Between the trimmed V and J ends, which lost 5 bases and 1 base, there was a span of 13 bases. CDR3 bases: TGCAGTGCTCCTGGACAAGGGGGCACAGATACGCAGTATTTT. Protein product: CSAPGQGGTDTQYF.

The V call is TRBV7-2, the J call TRBJ1-4; D remains unclear. The V gene lost 8 bases and the J gene lost 8 bases, with 18 bases spanning the gap. The germline V gene has CDR1 SGHTA and CDR2 FQGNSA. The CDR3 length is 14 residues. This CDR3 is CASGDGSTREKLFF. The DNA for the CDR3 is TGTGCCAGCGGCGACGGGTCAACACGGGAAAAACTGTTTTTT.

This clonotype was counted only a few times. V is TRBV6-4 and J is TRBJ1-1; 9 bases match TRBD1. Germline assignment: CDR1 MRHNA and CDR2 SNTAGT. The CDR3 runs to 13 residues. The junction had 5 bases not matched to a gene; V was cut back by 8 bases and J by 4 bases. As DNA, the CDR3 is TGTGCCAGCCACAGGGGGCAAATCACTGAAGCTTTCTTT. Its translation is CASHRGQITEAFF.

The chain uses TRBV30 and TRBJ1-5; D gene ambiguous. The length of the CDR3 is 15 residues. The V and J ends lost 1 base and 0 bases respectively, with 10 bases between them. CDR1 GTSNPN and CDR2 SVGIG come from the germline V gene (reference sequence). CDR3 amino acids: CAWSGGPASNQPQHF. CDR3 sequence (DNA): TGTGCCTGGAGTGGAGGCCCCGCTAGCAATCAGCCCCAGCATTTT.

The CDR3 here is CASSVAGAGSPLHF. DNA for the CDR3: TGTGCCAGCAGCGTAGCCGGGGCCGGGTCACCCCTCCACTTT. The rearrangement links TRBV9 to TRBJ1-6; D might be TRBD1 (5 bases). Germline V gene data show CDR1 as SGDLS and CDR2 as YYNGEE. Trimming stripped 0 bases from V and 10 bases from J, with 11 bases between. The CDR3 sequence is 14 residues long.

V usage is TRBV7-9 and J usage is TRBJ2-6; no clear D gene. In germline, CDR1 is SEHNR, CDR2 FQNEAQ (reference sequence). The length of the CDR3 is 14 residues. Between the trimmed V and J ends, which lost 0 bases and 4 bases, there was a span of 4 bases. CDR3 region: CASSLALGANVLTF. The DNA of the CDR3 is TGTGCCAGCAGCTTAGCGTTGGGGGCCAACGTCCTGACTTTC.

The V and J genes are TRBV28 and TRBJ2-6; 13 nucleotides line up with TRBD2. CDR1 is MDHEN, CDR2 SYDVKM, per germline. J was trimmed by 4 bases and V by 3 bases; bases with no gene match: 9. The CDR3 is made up of 19 amino acids. The CDR3 here is CASSLTSGRSPSGANVLTF. CDR3 bases: TGTGCCAGCAGTTTGACTAGCGGGAGGTCTCCTTCGGGGGCCAACGTCCTGACTTTC.

The gene calls are TRBV3-1 and TRBJ2-7; D is unresolved. The germline V gene encodes CDR1 LGHDT and CDR2 YNNKEL (reference sequence). V was clipped by 2 bases and J by 4 bases, with 6 bases between them. This CDR3 has 12 amino acids. DNA of the CDR3: TGTGCCAGCAGCCAATCCAGGTACGAGCAGTACTTC. Amino acid sequence: CASSQSRYEQYF.

Worth noting for this clonotype: The junction does not match germline at one end; this may be a read error. V gene TRBV5-6 combines with J gene TRBJ1-5; 8 bases agree with TRBD1. The V gene's germline CDR1 is SGHDT and CDR2 YYEEEE. This CDR3 is built from 16 residues. The CDR3, as DNA: TGTGCCAGCAGCTTAGGAAACAGGGGGTATGGTCAGCCCCGGCATTTT. Translating gives CASSLGNRGYGQPRHF.

The chain has TRBV20-1 and TRBJ2-4; D gene unclear. Trimming pared 2 bases from V and 0 bases from J, leaving 11 bases between. The germline CDR1 and CDR2 sequences are DFQATT and SNEGSKA (reference sequence). This CDR3 is built from 15 residues. In DNA, the CDR3 is TGCAGTGCTAGATTTGGTCTGAGAGCCAAAAACATTCAGTACTTC. Protein product: CSARFGLRAKNIQYF.

The chain recombines TRBV27 with TRBJ2-1; no firm D call. V shed 0 bases and J shed 5 bases, with 8 bases lying between them. Germline V gene data show CDR1 as MNHEY and CDR2 as SMNVEV (reference sequence). This CDR3 comprises 14 residues. CDR3 protein: CASSLSWWHNEQFF. The CDR3 DNA sequence: TGTGCCAGCAGTTTATCGTGGTGGCACAATGAGCAGTTCTTC.

The gene calls are TRBV7-2 and TRBJ2-5; 8 positions match TRBD2. This CDR3 region has 17 residues. V shed 5 bases and J 11 bases; nucleotides not matched to a gene: 22. Germline CDR1 SGHTA, CDR2 FQGNSA. The CDR3 DNA follows: TGTGCCAGCAGCGCAGGCTCAACGGGAGGGCTTCCTACGAGGCAGTACTTC. Protein sequence: CASSAGSTGGLPTRQYF.

The chain recombines TRBV14 with TRBJ1-2; possibly TRBD1 for D (5 bases). V was cut by 0 bases and J by 6 bases, with 11 bases left in between. Per the germline V gene, CDR1 is SGHDN and CDR2 is FVKESK. The CDR3 is 14 residues long. The CDR3 DNA reads as TGTGCCAGCAGCCAAGAGGTCAGGGTGGATGGCTACACCTTC. Amino acid sequence: CASSQEVRVDGYTF.

V usage is TRBV24-1 and J usage is TRBJ2-4, with 7 bases matching TRBD1. The tail of the sequence fits TRBJ2-7 better, so the J call may be wrong. Germline V lookup: CDR1 KGHDR, CDR2 SFDVKD. This CDR3 comprises 12 residues. The DNA for the CDR3 is TGTGCCACCCATGGACAGGTTGGCGAGCAGTACTTC. The encoded protein is CATHGQVGEQYF.